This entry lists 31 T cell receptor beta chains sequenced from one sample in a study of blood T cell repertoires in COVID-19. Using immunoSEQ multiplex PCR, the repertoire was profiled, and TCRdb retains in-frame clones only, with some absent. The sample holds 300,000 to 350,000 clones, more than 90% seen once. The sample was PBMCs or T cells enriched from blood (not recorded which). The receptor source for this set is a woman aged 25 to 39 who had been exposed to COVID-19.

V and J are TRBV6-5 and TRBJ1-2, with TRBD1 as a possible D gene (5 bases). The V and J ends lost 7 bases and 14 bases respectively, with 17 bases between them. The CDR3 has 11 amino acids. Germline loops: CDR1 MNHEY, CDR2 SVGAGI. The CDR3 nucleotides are TGTGCCAGCACCTTCCAGGGATCACGGACCTTC. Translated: CASTFQGSRTF.

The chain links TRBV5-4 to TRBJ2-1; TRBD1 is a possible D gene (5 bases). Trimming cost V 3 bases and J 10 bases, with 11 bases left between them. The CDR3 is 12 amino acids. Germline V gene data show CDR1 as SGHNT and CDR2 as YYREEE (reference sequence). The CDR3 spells CASSSKKGEQFF. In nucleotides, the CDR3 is TGTGCCAGCAGCTCCAAGAAGGGGGAGCAGTTCTTC.

In DNA, the CDR3 is TGTGCCAGCAGTGAGGGACAGGGAGGAAATCAGCCCCAGCATTTT. Amino acid sequence: CASSEGQGGNQPQHF. The chain employs TRBV6-4 and TRBJ1-5; 9 bases are shared with TRBD1. Germline V gives CDR1 MRHNA, CDR2 SNTAGT. This CDR3 has 15 amino acids. The trim removed 3 bases at V and 4 bases at J, leaving 4 bases unmatched.

CDR3 region: CASSTDRKIEKLFF. The CDR3, as DNA: TGTGCCAGCAGTACGGACAGGAAAATTGAAAAACTGTTTTTT. The rearrangement uses TRBV27 and TRBJ1-4, with 7 nucleotides matching TRBD1. This CDR3 contains 14 residues. The V and J ends lost 5 bases and 7 bases, in that order; junction bases with no gene match: 7. Germline CDR1 is MNHEY and CDR2 is SMNVEV (reference sequence).

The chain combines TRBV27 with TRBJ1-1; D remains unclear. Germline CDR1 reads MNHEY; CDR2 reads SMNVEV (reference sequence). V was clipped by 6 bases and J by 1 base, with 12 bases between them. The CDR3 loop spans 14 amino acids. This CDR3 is CASRLVPRNTEAFF. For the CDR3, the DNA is TGTGCCAGCAGACTAGTTCCGAGGAACACTGAAGCTTTCTTT.

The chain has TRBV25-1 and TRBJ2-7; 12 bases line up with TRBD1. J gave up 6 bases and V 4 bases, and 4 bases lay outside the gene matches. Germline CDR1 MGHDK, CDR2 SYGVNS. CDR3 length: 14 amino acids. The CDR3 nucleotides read TGTGCCAGCAGTGGGGACAGGGGGCGGTTCGAGCAGTACTTC. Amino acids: CASSGDRGRFEQYF.

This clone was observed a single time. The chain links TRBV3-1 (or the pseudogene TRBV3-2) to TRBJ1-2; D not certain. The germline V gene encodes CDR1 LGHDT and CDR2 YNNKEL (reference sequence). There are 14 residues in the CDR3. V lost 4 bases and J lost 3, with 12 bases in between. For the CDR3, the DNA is TGTGCCAGCAGCCCCATGGTTTCGGACTATGGCTACACCTTC. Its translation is CASSPMVSDYGYTF.

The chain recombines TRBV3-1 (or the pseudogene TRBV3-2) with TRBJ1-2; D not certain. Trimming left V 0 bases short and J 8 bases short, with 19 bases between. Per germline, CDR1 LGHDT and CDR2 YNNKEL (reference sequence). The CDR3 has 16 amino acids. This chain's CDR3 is CASSQDPFAPRGGYTF. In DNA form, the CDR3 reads TGTGCCAGCAGCCAAGATCCCTTTGCGCCGCGAGGAGGCTACACCTTC.

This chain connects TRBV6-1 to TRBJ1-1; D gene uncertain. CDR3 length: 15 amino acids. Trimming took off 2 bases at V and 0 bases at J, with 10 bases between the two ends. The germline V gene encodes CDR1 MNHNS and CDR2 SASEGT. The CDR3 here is CASSERTGMNTEAFF. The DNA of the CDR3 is TGTGCCAGCAGTGAACGAACCGGTATGAACACTGAAGCTTTCTTT.

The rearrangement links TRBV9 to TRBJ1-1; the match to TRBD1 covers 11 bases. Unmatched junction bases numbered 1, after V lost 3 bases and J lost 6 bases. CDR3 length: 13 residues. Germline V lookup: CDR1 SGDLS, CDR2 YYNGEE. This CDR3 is CASSAGQGAEAFF. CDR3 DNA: TGTGCCAGCAGCGCGGGACAGGGGGCTGAAGCTTTCTTT.

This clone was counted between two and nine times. The CDR3 bases are TGCGCCAGCAGCCGAGCCGGGACAGAAGGGAGGATGGGTGAAAAACTGTTTTTT. This translates into CASSRAGTEGRMGEKLFF. V usage is TRBV4-1 and J usage is TRBJ1-4; 7 bases fit TRBD1. The length of the CDR3 is 18 residues. CDR1 MGHRA and CDR2 YSYEKL come from the germline V gene. The V segment lost 4 bases and the J segment 7 bases; nucleotides outside the gene matches: 18.

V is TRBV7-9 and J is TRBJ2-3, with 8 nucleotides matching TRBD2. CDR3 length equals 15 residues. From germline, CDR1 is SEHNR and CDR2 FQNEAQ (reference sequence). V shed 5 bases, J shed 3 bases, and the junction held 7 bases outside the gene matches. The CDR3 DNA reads TGTGCCAGCAGCGCCGATTCGGGGGGGACAGATACGCAGTATTTT. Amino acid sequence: CASSADSGGTDTQYF.

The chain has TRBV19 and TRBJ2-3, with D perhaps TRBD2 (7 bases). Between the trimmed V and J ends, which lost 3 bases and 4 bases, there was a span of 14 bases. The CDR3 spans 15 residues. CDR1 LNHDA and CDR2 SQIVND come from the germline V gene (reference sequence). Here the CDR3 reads CASSILGGGADTQYF. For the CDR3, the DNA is TGTGCCAGTAGTATCTTGGGCGGGGGCGCAGATACGCAGTATTTT.

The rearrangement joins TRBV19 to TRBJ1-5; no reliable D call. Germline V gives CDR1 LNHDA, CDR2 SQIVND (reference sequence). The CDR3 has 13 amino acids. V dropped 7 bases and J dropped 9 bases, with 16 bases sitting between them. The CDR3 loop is CASKVEGSLPQHF. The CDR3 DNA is TGTGCCAGTAAAGTGGAGGGAAGCCTGCCCCAGCATTTT.

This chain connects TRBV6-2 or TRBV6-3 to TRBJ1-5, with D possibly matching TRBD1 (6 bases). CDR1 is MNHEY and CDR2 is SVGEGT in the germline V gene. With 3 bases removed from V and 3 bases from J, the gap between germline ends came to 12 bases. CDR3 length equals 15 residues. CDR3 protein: CASSYTGQNNQPQHF. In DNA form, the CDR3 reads TGTGCCAGCAGTTATACCGGACAGAACAATCAGCCCCAGCATTTT.

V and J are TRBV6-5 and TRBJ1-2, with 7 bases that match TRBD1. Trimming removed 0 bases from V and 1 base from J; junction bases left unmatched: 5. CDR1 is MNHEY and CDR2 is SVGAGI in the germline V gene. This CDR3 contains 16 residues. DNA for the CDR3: TGTGCCAGCAGTTACTCTGGGACAGATAGTAACTATGGCTACACCTTC. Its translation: CASSYSGTDSNYGYTF.

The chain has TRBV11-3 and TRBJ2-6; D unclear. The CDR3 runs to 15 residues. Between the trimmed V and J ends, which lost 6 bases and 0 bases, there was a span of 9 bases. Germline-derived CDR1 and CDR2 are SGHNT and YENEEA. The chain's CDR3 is CASSSGSSGANVLTF. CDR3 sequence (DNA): TGTGCCAGCAGTTCAGGCTCCTCTGGGGCCAACGTCCTGACTTTC.

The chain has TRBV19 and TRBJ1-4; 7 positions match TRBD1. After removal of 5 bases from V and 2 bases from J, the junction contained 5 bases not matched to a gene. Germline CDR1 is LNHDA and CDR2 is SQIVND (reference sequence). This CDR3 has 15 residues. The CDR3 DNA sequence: TGTGCCAGTAGTTCCCGGACAGGCACTAATGAAAAACTGTTTTTT. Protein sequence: CASSSRTGTNEKLFF.

The CDR3, as DNA: TGTGCCTTCCACCCCCGGGATGAGCAGTTCTTC. Translating gives CAFHPRDEQFF. The chain is built from TRBV3-1 (or the pseudogene TRBV3-2) and TRBJ2-1; no definite D call. Germline-derived CDR1 and CDR2 are LGHDT and YNNKEL (reference sequence). This CDR3 spans 11 amino acids. Trimming pared 11 bases from V and 8 bases from J, leaving 13 bases between.

The CDR3 protein is CATSGQTNTEAFF. In DNA form, the CDR3 reads TGTGCCACCTCGGGACAGACGAACACTGAAGCTTTCTTT. The chain joins TRBV19 to TRBJ1-1, with TRBD1 identical over 7 bases. Trimming cost V 10 bases and J 1 base; bases outside gene matches: 6. Germline loops: CDR1 LNHDA, CDR2 SQIVND (reference sequence). This CDR3 region has 13 residues.

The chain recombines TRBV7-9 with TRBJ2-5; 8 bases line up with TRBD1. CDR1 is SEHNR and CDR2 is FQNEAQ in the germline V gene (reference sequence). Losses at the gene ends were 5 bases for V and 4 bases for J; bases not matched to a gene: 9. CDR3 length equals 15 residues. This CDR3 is CASSPRTGRGETQYF. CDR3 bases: TGTGCCAGCAGCCCTAGGACAGGGAGAGGAGAGACCCAGTACTTC.

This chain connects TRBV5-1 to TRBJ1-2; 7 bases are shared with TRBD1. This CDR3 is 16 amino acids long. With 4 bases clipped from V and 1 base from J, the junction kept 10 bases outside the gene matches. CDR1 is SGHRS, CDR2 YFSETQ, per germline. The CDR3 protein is CASSPIQGDGNYGYTF. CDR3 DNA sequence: TGCGCCAGCAGCCCTATCCAGGGGGATGGTAACTATGGCTACACCTTC.

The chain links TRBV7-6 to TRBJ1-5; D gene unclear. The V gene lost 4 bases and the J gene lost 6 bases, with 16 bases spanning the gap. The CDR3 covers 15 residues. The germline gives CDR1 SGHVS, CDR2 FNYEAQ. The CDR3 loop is CASSSSIRETQPQHF. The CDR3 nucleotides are TGTGCCAGCAGCTCCTCTATAAGGGAGACTCAGCCCCAGCATTTT.

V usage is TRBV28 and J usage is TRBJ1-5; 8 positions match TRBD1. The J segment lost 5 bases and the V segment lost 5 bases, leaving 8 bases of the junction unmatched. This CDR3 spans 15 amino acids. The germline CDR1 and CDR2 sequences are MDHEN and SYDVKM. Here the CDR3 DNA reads TGTGCCAGCAGTACGACCAGGGGGCTCTATCAGCCCCAGCATTTT. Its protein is CASSTTRGLYQPQHF.

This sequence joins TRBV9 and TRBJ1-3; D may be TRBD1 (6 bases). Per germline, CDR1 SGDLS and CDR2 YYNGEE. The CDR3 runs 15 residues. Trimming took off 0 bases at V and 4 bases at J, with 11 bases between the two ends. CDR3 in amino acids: CASSVAPGVGNTIYF. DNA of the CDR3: TGTGCCAGCAGCGTAGCTCCAGGGGTCGGAAACACCATATATTTT.

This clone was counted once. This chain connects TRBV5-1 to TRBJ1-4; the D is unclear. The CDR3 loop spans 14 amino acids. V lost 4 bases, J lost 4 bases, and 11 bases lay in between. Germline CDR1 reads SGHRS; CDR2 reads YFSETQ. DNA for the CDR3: TGCGCCAGCAGCCCGAGAGGACTTAATGAAAAACTGTTTTTT. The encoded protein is CASSPRGLNEKLFF.

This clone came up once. The CDR3, as DNA: TGTGCCAGTATTTATACCCCAGGTGGCGACTATGGCTACACCTTC. Translated: CASIYTPGGDYGYTF. The chain employs TRBV6-5 and TRBJ1-2; D call uncertain. V was shortened by 9 bases and J by 3 bases, with 20 bases between the two germline ends. The CDR3 spans 15 residues. Germline CDR1 MNHEY, CDR2 SVGAGI.

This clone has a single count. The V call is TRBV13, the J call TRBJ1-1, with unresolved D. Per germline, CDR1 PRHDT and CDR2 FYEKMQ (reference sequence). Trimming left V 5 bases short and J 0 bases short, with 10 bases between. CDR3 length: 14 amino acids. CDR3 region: CASSPREMNTEAFF. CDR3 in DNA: TGTGCCAGCAGCCCTCGGGAGATGAACACTGAAGCTTTCTTT.

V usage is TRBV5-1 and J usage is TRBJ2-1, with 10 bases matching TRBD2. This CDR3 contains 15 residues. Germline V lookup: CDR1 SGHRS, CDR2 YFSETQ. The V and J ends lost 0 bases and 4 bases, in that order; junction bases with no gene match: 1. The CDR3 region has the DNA TGCGCCAGCAGCTTGGCTAGCGGGAGATACAATGAGCAGTTCTTC. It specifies CASSLASGRYNEQFF.

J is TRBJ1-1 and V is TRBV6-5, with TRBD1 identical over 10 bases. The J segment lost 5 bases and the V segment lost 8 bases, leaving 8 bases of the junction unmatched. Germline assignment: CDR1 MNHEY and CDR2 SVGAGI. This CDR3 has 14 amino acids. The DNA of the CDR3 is TGTGCCAGCCAATTGACAGGGGGCGGAACTGAAGCTTTCTTT. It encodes CASQLTGGGTEAFF.

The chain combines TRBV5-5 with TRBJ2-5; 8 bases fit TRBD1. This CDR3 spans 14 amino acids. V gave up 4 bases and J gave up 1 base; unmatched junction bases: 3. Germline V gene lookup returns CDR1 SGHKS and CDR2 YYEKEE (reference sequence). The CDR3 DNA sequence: TGTGCCAGCAGCGCGGGGACAGGCCAAGAGACCCAGTACTTC. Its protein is CASSAGTGQETQYF.